This T cell receptor beta chain was sequenced for a study of technical replicates of blood from a few donors. Deletions cut 1 base from V and 6 bases from J, with 12 bases between. Germline lookup yields CDR1 MNHEY and CDR2 SMNVEV (reference sequence). The CDR3 sequence is 14 residues long. The repertoire was sequenced with immunoSEQ multiplex PCR; TCRdb's copy has only in-frame clones and lacks some. The data contain tens of thousands of clones, around 94% of them singletons. The TCR sequence derives from a human donor in good health. The sequenced sample was T cells isolated from PBMCs. This chain connects TRBV27 to TRBJ1-1, with D maybe TRBD1 (5 bases). CDR3 sequence: CASSLLGGGSEAFF. CDR3 in DNA: TGTGCCAGCAGTTTATTGGGGGGAGGGTCTGAAGCTTTCTTT.